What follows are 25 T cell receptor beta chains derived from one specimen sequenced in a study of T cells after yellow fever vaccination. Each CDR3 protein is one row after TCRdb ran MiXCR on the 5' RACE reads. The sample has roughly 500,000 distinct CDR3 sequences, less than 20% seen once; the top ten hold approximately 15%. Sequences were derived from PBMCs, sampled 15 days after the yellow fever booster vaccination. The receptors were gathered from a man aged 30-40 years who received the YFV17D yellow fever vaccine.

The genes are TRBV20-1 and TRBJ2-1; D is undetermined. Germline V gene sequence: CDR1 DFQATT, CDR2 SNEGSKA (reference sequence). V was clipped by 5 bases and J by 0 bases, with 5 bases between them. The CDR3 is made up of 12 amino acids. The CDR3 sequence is CSALVSYNEQFF. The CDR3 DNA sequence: TGCAGTGCTCTAGTCTCCTACAATGAGCAGTTCTTC.

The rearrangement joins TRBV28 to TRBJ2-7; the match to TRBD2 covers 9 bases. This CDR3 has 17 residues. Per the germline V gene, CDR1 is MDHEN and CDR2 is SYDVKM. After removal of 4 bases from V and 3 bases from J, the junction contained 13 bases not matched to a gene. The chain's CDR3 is CASSSRGLAEALYEQYF. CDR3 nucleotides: TGTGCCAGCAGTTCGAGGGGACTAGCTGAGGCCCTCTACGAGCAGTACTTC.

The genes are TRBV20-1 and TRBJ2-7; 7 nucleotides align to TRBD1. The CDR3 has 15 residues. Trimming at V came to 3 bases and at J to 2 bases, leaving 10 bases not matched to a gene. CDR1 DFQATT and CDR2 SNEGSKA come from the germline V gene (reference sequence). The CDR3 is CSARGSGTVPYEQYF. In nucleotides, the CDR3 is TGCAGTGCTAGGGGATCCGGGACAGTGCCCTACGAGCAGTACTTC.

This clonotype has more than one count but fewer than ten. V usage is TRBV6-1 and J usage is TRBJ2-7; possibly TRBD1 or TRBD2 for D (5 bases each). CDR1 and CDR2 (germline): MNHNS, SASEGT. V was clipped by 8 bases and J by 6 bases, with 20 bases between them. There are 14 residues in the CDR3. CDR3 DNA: TGTGCCAGCTCCTCGAGGGGCCCCCGGGCCGAGCAGTACTTC. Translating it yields CASSSRGPRAEQYF.

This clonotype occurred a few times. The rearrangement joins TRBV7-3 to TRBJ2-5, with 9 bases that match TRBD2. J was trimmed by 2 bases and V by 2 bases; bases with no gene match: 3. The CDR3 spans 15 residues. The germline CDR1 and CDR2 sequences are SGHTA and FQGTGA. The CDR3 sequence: CASSLAGGIQETQYF. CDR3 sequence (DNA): TGTGCCAGCAGCTTAGCGGGAGGGATACAAGAGACCCAGTACTTC.

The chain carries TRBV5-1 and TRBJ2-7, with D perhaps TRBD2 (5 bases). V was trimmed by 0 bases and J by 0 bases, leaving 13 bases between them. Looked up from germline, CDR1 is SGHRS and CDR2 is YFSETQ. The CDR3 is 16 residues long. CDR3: CASSLEGLLSSYEQYF. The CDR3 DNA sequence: TGCGCCAGCAGCTTGGAAGGACTTCTGAGCTCCTACGAGCAGTACTTC. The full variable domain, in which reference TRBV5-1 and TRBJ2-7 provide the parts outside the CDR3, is KAGVTQTPRYLIKTRGQQVTLSCSPISGHRSVSWYQQTPGQGLQFLFEYFSETQRNKGNFPGRFSGRQFSNSRSEMNVSTLELGDSALYLCASSLEGLLSSYEQYFGPGTRLTVT.

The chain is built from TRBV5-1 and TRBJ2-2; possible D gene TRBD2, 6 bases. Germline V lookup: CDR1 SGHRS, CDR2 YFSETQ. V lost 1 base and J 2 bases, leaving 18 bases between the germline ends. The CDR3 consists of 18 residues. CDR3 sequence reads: CASSLNPPLADNTGELFF. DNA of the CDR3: TGCGCCAGCAGCTTGAACCCCCCTTTAGCGGATAACACCGGGGAGCTGTTTTTT. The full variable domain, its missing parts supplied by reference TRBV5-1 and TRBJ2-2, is KAGVTQTPRYLIKTRGQQVTLSCSPISGHRSVSWYQQTPGQGLQFLFEYFSETQRNKGNFPGRFSGRQFSNSRSEMNVSTLELGDSALYLCASSLNPPLADNTGELFFGEGSRLTVL.

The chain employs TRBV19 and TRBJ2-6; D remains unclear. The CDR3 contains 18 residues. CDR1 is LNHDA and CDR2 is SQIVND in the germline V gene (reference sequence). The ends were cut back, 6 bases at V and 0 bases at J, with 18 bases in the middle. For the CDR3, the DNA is TGTGCCAGTAGCACCGGCCGCCGTCGAAACTCTGGGGCCAACGTCCTGACTTTC. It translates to CASSTGRRRNSGANVLTF.

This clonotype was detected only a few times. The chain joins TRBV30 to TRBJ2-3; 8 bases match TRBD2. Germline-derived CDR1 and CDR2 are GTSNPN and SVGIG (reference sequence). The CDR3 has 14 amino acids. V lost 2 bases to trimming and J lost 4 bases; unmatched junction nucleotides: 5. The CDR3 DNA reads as TGTGCCTGGAGTCGTAGCGGGATGGCAGATACGCAGTATTTT. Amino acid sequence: CAWSRSGMADTQYF.

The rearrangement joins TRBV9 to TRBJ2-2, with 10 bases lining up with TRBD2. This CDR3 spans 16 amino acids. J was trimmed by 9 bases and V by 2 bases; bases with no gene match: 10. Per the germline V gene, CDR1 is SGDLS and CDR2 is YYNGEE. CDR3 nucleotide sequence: TGTGCCAGCAGCGTCTATGTAGCGGGAGGCCCCCGGGAGCTGTTTTTT. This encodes CASSVYVAGGPRELFF.

The CDR3: CALRGRENTEAFF. DNA of the CDR3: TGTGCTCTCAGGGGCAGGGAGAACACTGAAGCTTTCTTT. The chain has TRBV10-3 and TRBJ1-1, with D perhaps TRBD1 (6 bases). This CDR3 has 13 amino acids. The germline V gene has CDR1 ENHRY and CDR2 SYGVKD.

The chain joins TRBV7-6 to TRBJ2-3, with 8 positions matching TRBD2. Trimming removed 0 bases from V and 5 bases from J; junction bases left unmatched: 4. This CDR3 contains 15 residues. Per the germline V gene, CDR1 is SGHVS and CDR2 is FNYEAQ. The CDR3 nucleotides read TGTGCCAGCAGCTTAGCGAACAGCGGGAGAGATACGCAGTATTTT. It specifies CASSLANSGRDTQYF.

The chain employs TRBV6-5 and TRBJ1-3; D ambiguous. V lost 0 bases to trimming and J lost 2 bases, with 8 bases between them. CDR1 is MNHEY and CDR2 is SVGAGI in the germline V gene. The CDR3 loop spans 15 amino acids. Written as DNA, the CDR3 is TGTGCCAGCAGTTACTCAGGGCAGGCTGGAAACACCATATATTTT. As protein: CASSYSGQAGNTIYF.

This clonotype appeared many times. The CDR3 region has the DNA TGTGCCAGCACCCTAGCGGGAGGCCTAAAAGAGACCCAGTACTTC. It translates to CASTLAGGLKETQYF. V usage is TRBV9 and J usage is TRBJ2-5; 11 bases are a match to TRBD2. Germline assignment: CDR1 SGDLS and CDR2 YYNGEE. This CDR3 is 15 amino acids long. J lost 3 bases, V lost 6 bases, and 7 bases had no gene match.

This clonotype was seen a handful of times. CDR3 amino acids: CASSSSMRGEQFF. The DNA for the CDR3 is TGTGCCAGCAGTTCCTCCATGAGGGGTGAGCAGTTCTTC. V gene TRBV12-3 or TRBV12-4 combines with J gene TRBJ2-1; D is perhaps TRBD1 or TRBD2 (5 bases each). V was shortened by 4 bases and J by 9 bases, with 13 bases between the two germline ends. The CDR3 sequence is 13 residues long.

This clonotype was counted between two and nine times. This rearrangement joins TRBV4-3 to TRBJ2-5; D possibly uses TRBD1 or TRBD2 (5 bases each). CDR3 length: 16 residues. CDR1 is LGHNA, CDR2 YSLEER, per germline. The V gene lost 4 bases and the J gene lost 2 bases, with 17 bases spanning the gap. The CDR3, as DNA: TGCGCCAGCAGCCCGAGTCTGGGGACGAAACAAGAGACCCAGTACTTC. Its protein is CASSPSLGTKQETQYF.

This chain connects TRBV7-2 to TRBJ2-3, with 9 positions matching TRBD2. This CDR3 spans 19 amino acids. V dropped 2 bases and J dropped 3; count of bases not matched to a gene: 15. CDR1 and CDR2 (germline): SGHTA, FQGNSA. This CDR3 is CASSLRDGLAGVLTDTQYF. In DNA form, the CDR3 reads TGTGCCAGCAGCTTACGCGACGGATTAGCGGGAGTTCTGACAGATACGCAGTATTTT.

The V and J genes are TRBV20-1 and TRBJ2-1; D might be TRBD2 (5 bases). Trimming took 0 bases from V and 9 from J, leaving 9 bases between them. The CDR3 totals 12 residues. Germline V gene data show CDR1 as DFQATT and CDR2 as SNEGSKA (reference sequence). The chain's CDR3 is CSARDRGSEQFF. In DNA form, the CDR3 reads TGCAGTGCTAGAGATCGAGGGAGTGAGCAGTTCTTC.

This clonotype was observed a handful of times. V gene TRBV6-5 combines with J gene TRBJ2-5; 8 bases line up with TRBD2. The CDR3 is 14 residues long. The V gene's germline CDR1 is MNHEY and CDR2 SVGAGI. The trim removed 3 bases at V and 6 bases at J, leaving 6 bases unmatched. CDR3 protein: CASSYTGGRQTQYF. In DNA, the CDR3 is TGTGCCAGCAGTTATACCGGCGGGAGGCAGACCCAGTACTTC.

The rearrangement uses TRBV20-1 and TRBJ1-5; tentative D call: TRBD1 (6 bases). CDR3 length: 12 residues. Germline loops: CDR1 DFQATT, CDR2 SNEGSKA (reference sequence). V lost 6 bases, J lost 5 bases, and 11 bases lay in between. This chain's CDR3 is CSAKTGDQPQHF. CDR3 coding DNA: TGCAGTGCCAAGACAGGTGATCAGCCCCAGCATTTT.

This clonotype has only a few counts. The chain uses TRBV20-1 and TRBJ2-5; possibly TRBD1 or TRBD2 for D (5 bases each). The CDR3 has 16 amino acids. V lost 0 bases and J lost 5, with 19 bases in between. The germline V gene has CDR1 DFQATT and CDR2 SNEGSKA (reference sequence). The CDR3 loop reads CSARDPEGYGGETQYF. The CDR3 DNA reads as TGCAGTGCTAGAGATCCTGAGGGGTATGGTGGGGAGACCCAGTACTTC.

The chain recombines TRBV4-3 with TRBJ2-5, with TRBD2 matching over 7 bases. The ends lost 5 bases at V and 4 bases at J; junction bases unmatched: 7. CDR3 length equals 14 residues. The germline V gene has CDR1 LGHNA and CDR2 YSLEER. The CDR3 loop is CASSERLAGETQYF. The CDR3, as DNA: TGCGCCAGCAGCGAGCGACTAGCAGGAGAGACCCAGTACTTC.

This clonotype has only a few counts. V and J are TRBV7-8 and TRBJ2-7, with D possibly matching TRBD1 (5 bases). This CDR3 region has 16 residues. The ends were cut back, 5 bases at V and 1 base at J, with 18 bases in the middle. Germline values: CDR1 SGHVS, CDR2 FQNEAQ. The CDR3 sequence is CASSPGSAGRSYEQYF. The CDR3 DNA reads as TGTGCCAGCAGCCCTGGGTCAGCAGGGCGATCCTACGAGCAGTACTTC.

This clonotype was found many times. The CDR3 is CSVSSGQETQYF. CDR3 DNA sequence: TGCAGCGTTAGTAGCGGCCAAGAGACCCAGTACTTC. The gene calls are TRBV29-1 and TRBJ2-5; tentative D call: TRBD2 (6 bases). The CDR3 contains 12 residues. The V end lost 5 bases, the J end lost 1 base, and 8 bases lay between the germline ends. Germline CDR1 reads SQVTM; CDR2 reads ANQGSEA. The variable domain in full, with the rest retrieved from reference TRBV29-1 and TRBJ2-5, is SAVISQKPSRDICQRGTSLTIQCQVDSQVTMMFWYRQQPGQSLTLIATANQGSEATYESGFVIDKFPISRPNLTFSTLTVSNMSPEDSSIYLCSVSSGQETQYFGPGTRLLVL.

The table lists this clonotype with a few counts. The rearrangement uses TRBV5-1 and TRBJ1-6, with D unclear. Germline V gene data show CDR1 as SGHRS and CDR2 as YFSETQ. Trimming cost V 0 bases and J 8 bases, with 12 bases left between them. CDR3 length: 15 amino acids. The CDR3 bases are TGCGCCAGCAGCTTGGGATCTATCCGTGATTCACCCCTCCACTTT. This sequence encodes CASSLGSIRDSPLHF.